The 22 T cell receptor beta chains listed next were all sequenced from one sample in a study of blood T cells in healthy people across ages. Together with a sample-barcoded 5' primer, a J-beta primer mix was included in a second PCR lasting roughly 6 to 12 cycles. Using its own MiXCR run on the 5' RACE reads, TCRdb lists one record per CDR3 protein. There are 700,000 to 950,000 distinct CDR3 sequences in the sample; about 40% occur only once, and 20% to 25% lies in the top ten. Sequencing used blood. Receptors were obtained from an older woman in good health.

This clonotype showed up just a few times. Relative to the germline gene, one junction end is altered; a read error may explain this. The chain recombines TRBV6-2 or TRBV6-3 with TRBJ2-3, with 14 positions matching TRBD2. CDR3 size: 16 residues. Germline lookup yields CDR1 MNHEY and CDR2 SVGEGT. CDR3 nucleotides: TGTGCCCGCAGCCCTGGACTAGCGGGAGGATCAGATACGCAGTATTTT. Translated: CARSPGLAGGSDTQYF.

This clonotype was observed at least ten times. The V and J genes are TRBV7-8 and TRBJ2-7; 11 nucleotides line up with TRBD2. V shed 2 bases, J shed 3 bases, and the junction held 9 bases outside the gene matches. Germline assignment: CDR1 SGHVS and CDR2 FQNEAQ. The CDR3 extends over 17 amino acids. The DNA for the CDR3 is TGTGCCAGCAGCTTAAGTGGGGCGGGGACTAGCGGCTACGAGCAGTACTTC. Residues: CASSLSGAGTSGYEQYF. Full variable domain (missing parts from reference TRBV7-8 and TRBJ2-7): GAGVSQSPRYKVAKRGQDVALRCDPISGHVSLFWYQQALGQGPEFLTYFQNEAQLDKSGLPSDRFFAERPEGSVSTLKIQRTQQEDSAVYLCASSLSGAGTSGYEQYFGPGTRLTVT.

The chain carries TRBV7-8 and TRBJ2-3; TRBD2 matches at 9 bases. V was clipped by 5 bases and J by 9 bases; unmatched bases: 12. Germline lookup yields CDR1 SGHVS and CDR2 FQNEAQ. This CDR3 has 15 residues. As DNA, the CDR3 is TGTGCCAGCAGCGTATTAGCGGGGGCGGGGGGGACGCAGTATTTT. Translating it yields CASSVLAGAGGTQYF.

V usage is TRBV7-2 and J usage is TRBJ2-7; D not certain. Trimming removed 7 bases from V and 5 bases from J, with 15 bases in between. Germline lookup yields CDR1 SGHTA and CDR2 FQGNSA. The CDR3 has 13 amino acids. The CDR3 reads CASTPWGKNEQYF. The DNA for the CDR3 is TGTGCCAGCACCCCTTGGGGTAAAAACGAGCAGTACTTC.

The chain has TRBV7-9 and TRBJ2-5; D is uncertain. Per germline, CDR1 SEHNR and CDR2 FQNEAQ (reference sequence). This CDR3 contains 10 residues. CDR3 in amino acids: CAGEEETQYF. In DNA, the CDR3 is TGTGCAGGCGAAGAGGAGACCCAGTACTTC. Drawing the rest from reference TRBV7-9 and TRBJ2-5, the complete variable domain is DTGVSQNPRHKITKRGQNVTFRCDPISEHNRLYWYRQTLGQGPEFLTYFQNEAQLEKSRLLSDRFSAERPKGSFSTLEIQRTEQGDSAMYLCAGEEETQYFGPGTRLLVL.

In this sample, this clonotype turned up many times. The chain is built from TRBV25-1 and TRBJ1-4, with 9 bases matching TRBD1. The germline CDR1 and CDR2 sequences are MGHDK and SYGVNS. The ends lost 6 bases at V and 5 bases at J; junction bases unmatched: 7. CDR3 length: 15 residues. The CDR3 DNA reads as TGTGCCAGCAGAGCCGGGACAGGGACGAATGAAAAACTGTTTTTT. Translation: CASRAGTGTNEKLFF.

This clonotype appeared once. The chain employs TRBV2 and TRBJ1-6; D might be TRBD1 (6 bases). The CDR3 has 14 residues. Germline values: CDR1 SNHLY, CDR2 FYNNEI. Trimming pared 4 bases from V and 7 bases from J, leaving 11 bases between. The CDR3 bases are TGTGCCAGCAGTGGAAACAGGGCGAATTCACCCCTCCACTTT. It is translated as CASSGNRANSPLHF.

This chain connects TRBV30 to TRBJ2-7, with D unclear. The end of the DNA fits TRBJ2-5 better, so the J call may be wrong. There are 12 residues in the CDR3. Germline V gene lookup returns CDR1 GTSNPN and CDR2 SVGIG (reference sequence). Here the CDR3 DNA reads TGTGCCTGGAGTAGGGAATTGGAGACCCAGTACTTC. Protein product: CAWSRELETQYF.

Here the CDR3 reads CASSQGRHEQYF. The DNA of the CDR3 is TGTGCCAGCAGCCAAGGTCGCCACGAGCAGTACTTC. The rearrangement joins TRBV3-1 to TRBJ2-5; D call uncertain. The J call may be incorrect, as the DNA end agrees better with TRBJ2-7. CDR3 length: 12 residues. The germline V gene has CDR1 LGHDT and CDR2 YNNKEL (reference sequence).

V and J are TRBV7-2 and TRBJ1-1, with D tentatively TRBD1 (5 bases). Germline CDR1 and CDR2: SGHTA and FQGNSA. The CDR3 runs to 16 residues. The ends were cut back, 6 bases at V and 0 bases at J, with 17 bases in the middle. The CDR3 DNA reads TGTGCCAGCAGGGGTCAGGGCCGCCTCATGAACACTGAAGCTTTCTTT. Amino acids: CASRGQGRLMNTEAFF.

The chain combines TRBV20-1 with TRBJ1-2; TRBD1 aligns across 8 bases. This CDR3 is built from 12 residues. CDR1 and CDR2 from the germline V gene are DFQATT and SNEGSKA (reference sequence). V shed 4 bases, J shed 6 bases, and the junction held 4 bases outside the gene matches. CDR3 sequence: CSAKQGVNGYTF. Written as DNA, the CDR3 is TGCAGTGCTAAACAGGGGGTGAATGGCTACACCTTC.

The rearrangement links TRBV15 to TRBJ2-2, with 9 bases fitting TRBD2. Germline V gene data show CDR1 as LNHNV and CDR2 as YYDKDF (reference sequence). The CDR3 spans 17 residues. The junction had 9 bases not matched to a gene; V was cut back by 1 base and J by 6 bases. This chain's CDR3 is CATSRAGSSGVPGELFF. CDR3 coding DNA: TGTGCCACCAGCAGAGCGGGGTCTAGCGGGGTCCCCGGGGAGCTGTTTTTT. The entire variable domain, with the rest obtained from reference TRBV15 and TRBJ2-2, is as follows: DAMVIQNPRYQVTQFGKPVTLSCSQTLNHNVMYWYQQKSSQAPKLLFHYYDKDFNNEADTPDNFQSRRPNTSFCFLDIRSPGLGDTAMYLCATSRAGSSGVPGELFFGEGSRLTVL.

The genes are TRBV9 and TRBJ2-7; D gene uncertain. CDR3 size: 14 residues. The germline V gene has CDR1 SGDLS and CDR2 YYNGEE. The germline V and J ends were trimmed by 0 bases and 5 bases, with 12 bases remaining between them. This CDR3 reads CASSVAPGLNEQYF. The CDR3 bases are TGTGCCAGCAGCGTAGCCCCCGGGCTTAACGAGCAGTACTTC.

CDR3 bases: TGTGCCACCAGTGACGGGAGCGCCTACAATGAGCAGTTCTTC. It codes for CATSDGSAYNEQFF. The genes are TRBV24-1 and TRBJ2-1; a weak D match, TRBD2 (6 bases). Deletions cut 4 bases from V and 2 bases from J, with 8 bases between. This CDR3 has 14 residues. The germline CDR1 and CDR2 sequences are KGHDR and SFDVKD.

The rearrangement links TRBV6-1 to TRBJ2-7; 7 bases line up with TRBD2. The CDR3 runs 15 residues. After removal of 2 bases from V and 5 bases from J, the junction contained 9 bases not matched to a gene. The germline V gene has CDR1 MNHNS and CDR2 SASEGT. CDR3 DNA sequence: TGTGCCAGCAGTGAACGGGGCGGGAGAGCCCACGAGCAGTACTTC. The encoded protein is CASSERGGRAHEQYF.

This rearrangement joins TRBV10-3 to TRBJ1-1; no firm D call. V lost 5 bases and J 0 bases, leaving 13 bases between the germline ends. This CDR3 contains 15 residues. Per germline, CDR1 ENHRY and CDR2 SYGVKD. CDR3 residues: CAISSTDWLNTEAFF. CDR3 DNA sequence: TGTGCCATCAGTTCAACGGACTGGCTGAACACTGAAGCTTTCTTT.

This clonotype was seen repeatedly, ten times or more. The rearrangement uses TRBV7-2 and TRBJ2-6; 8 bases are a match to TRBD1. Germline V gene sequence: CDR1 SGHTA, CDR2 FQGNSA. J gave up 3 bases and V 5 bases, and 3 bases lay outside the gene matches. This CDR3 is 15 amino acids long. CDR3 sequence (DNA): TGTGCCAGCAGCCCCAGGGGGCTTGGGGCCAACGTCCTGACTTTC. Protein: CASSPRGLGANVLTF.

This chain links TRBV4-1 with TRBJ2-3; 11 nucleotides match TRBD2. Germline V gene sequence: CDR1 MGHRA, CDR2 YSYEKL. J lost 4 bases, V lost 2 bases, and 8 bases had no gene match. This CDR3 has 17 residues. Here the CDR3 reads CASSQSTGLAVADTQYF. DNA of the CDR3: TGCGCCAGCAGCCAATCGACGGGACTAGCGGTCGCAGATACGCAGTATTTT.

Here the CDR3 DNA reads TGCAGTGCTTCACAGGGGAACAATAATCAGCCCCAGCATTTT. It codes for CSASQGNNNQPQHF. The chain is built from TRBV20-1 and TRBJ1-5; TRBD1 aligns across 7 bases. The CDR3 contains 14 residues. Germline V gene lookup returns CDR1 DFQATT and CDR2 SNEGSKA (reference sequence). V gave up 5 bases and J gave up 4 bases; unmatched junction bases: 8.

The rearrangement links TRBV20-1 to TRBJ2-3, with 13 bases fitting TRBD2. CDR3 length: 14 residues. Germline CDR1 DFQATT, CDR2 SNEGSKA (reference sequence). Trimming cost V 6 bases and J 6 bases; bases outside gene matches: 6. This CDR3 is CSAPTSGGDDTQYF. CDR3 DNA: TGCAGTGCGCCTACTAGCGGGGGGGACGATACGCAGTATTTT.

The chain uses TRBV12-3 or TRBV12-4 and TRBJ1-5; 10 bases line up with TRBD1. V dropped 5 bases and J dropped 9; count of bases not matched to a gene: 7. The length of the CDR3 is 14 residues. In nucleotides, the CDR3 is TGTGCCAGCAGTCGGGACAGGGGCCTTCGGCCCCAGCATTTT. It codes for CASSRDRGLRPQHF.

Concerning this clonotype itself: A read error may produce the germline difference seen at one junction end. The V and J genes are TRBV7-9 and TRBJ2-7; D is unclear. The germline V gene encodes CDR1 SEHNR and CDR2 FQNEAQ (reference sequence). The CDR3 spans 13 residues. The CDR3 sequence is CTSSLLEVDEQYF. DNA of the CDR3: TGTACCAGCAGCTTACTCGAAGTGGACGAGCAGTACTTC.